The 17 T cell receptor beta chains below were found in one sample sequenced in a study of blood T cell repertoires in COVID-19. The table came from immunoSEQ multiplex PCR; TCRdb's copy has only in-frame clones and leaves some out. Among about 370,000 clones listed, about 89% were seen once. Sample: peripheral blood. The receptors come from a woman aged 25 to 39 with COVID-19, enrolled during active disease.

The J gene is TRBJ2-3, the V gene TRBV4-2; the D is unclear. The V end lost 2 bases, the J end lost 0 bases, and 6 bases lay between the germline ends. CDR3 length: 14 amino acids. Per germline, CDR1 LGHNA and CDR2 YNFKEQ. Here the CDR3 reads CASSQQDSTDTQYF. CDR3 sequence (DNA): TGTGCCAGCAGCCAACAGGATAGCACAGATACGCAGTATTTT.

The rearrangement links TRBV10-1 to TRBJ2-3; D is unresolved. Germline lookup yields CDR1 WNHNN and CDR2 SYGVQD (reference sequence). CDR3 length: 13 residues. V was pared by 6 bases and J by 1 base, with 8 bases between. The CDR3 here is CASRPEGTDTQYF. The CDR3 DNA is TGCGCCAGCAGGCCAGAGGGCACAGATACGCAGTATTTT.

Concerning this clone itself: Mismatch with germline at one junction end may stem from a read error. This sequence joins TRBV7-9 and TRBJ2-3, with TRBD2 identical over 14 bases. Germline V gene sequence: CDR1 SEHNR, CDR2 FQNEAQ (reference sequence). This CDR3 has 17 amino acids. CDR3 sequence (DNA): TGTGCCAGCAGCTCTCTAGGACTAGCGGGGGGTACAGGTACGCAGTATTTT. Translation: CASSSLGLAGGTGTQYF.

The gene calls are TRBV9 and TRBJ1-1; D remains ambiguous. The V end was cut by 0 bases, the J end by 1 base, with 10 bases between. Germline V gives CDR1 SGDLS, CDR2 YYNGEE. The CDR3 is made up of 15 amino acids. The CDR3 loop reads CASSVGEGGNTEAFF. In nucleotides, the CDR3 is TGTGCCAGCAGCGTAGGGGAGGGAGGGAACACTGAAGCTTTCTTT.

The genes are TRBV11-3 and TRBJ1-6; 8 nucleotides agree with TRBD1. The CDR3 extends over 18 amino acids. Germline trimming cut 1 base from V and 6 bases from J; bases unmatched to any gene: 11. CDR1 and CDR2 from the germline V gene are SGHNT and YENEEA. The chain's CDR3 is CASSLGPGQGAGNSPLHF. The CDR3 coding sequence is TGTGCCAGCAGCTTAGGCCCGGGGCAGGGGGCCGGTAATTCACCCCTCCACTTT.

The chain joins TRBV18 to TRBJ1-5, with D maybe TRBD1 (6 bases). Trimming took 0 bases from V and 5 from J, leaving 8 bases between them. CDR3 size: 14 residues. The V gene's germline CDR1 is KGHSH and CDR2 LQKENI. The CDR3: CASSPPDSDQPQHF. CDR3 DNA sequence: TGTGCCAGCTCACCACCGGACAGCGATCAGCCCCAGCATTTT.

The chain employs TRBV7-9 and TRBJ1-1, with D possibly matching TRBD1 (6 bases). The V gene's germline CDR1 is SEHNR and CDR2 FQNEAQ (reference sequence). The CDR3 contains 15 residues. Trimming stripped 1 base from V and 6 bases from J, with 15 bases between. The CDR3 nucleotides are TGTGCCAGCAGCTTAGGCCCCTCAGGGGTATCTGAAGCTTTCTTT. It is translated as CASSLGPSGVSEAFF.

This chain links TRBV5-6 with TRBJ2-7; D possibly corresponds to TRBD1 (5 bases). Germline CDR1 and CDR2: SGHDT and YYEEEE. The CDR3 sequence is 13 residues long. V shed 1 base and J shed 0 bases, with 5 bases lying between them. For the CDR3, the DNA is TGTGCCAGCAGCTTGAGGGGCTCCTACGAGCAGTACGTC. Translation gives CASSLRGSYEQYV.

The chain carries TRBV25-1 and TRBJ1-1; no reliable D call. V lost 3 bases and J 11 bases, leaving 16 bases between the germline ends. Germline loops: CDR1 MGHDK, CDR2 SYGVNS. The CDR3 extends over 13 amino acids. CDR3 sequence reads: CASSEPDRREAFF. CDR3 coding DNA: TGTGCCAGCAGTGAGCCGGACCGGCGGGAGGCTTTCTTT.

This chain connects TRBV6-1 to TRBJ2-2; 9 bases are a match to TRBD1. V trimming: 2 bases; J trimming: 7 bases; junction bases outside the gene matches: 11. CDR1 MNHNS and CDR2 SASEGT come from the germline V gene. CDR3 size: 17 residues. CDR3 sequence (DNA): TGTGCCAGCAGTGAAAACCGGAACAGGGGGCCCGGCGGGGAGCTGTTTTTT. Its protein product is CASSENRNRGPGGELFF.

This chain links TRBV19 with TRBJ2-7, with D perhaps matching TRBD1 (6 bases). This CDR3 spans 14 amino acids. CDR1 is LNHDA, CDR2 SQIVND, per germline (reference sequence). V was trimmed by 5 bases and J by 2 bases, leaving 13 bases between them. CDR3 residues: CASSPATGPYEQYV. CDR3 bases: TGTGCCAGTAGTCCGGCGACAGGTCCCTACGAGCAGTACGTC.

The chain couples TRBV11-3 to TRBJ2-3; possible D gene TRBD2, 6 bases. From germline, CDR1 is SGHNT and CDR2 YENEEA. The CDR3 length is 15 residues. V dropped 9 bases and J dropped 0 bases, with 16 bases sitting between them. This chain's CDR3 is CASSRGGESTDTQYF. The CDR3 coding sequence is TGTGCCAGTTCTCGAGGAGGGGAGAGCACAGATACGCAGTATTTT.

CDR3 region: CASSPHQDRGNGYTF. The DNA of the CDR3 is TGTGCCAGCAGCCCTCACCAAGACAGGGGGAATGGCTACACCTTC. The V gene is TRBV4-2, the J gene TRBJ1-2; 9 nucleotides agree with TRBD1. The V gene end was trimmed by 4 bases and the J gene end by 6 bases; junction bases not matched to a gene: 9. In germline, CDR1 is LGHNA, CDR2 YNFKEQ. The CDR3 has 15 residues.

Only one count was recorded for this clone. CDR3 sequence: CASSEGQENLYGYTF. The DNA of the CDR3 is TGTGCCAGCAGTGAAGGACAGGAGAACCTCTATGGCTACACCTTC. The rearrangement uses TRBV6-1 and TRBJ1-2, with a possible D match to TRBD1 (6 bases). Between the trimmed V and J ends, which lost 1 base and 4 bases, there was a span of 13 bases. CDR3 size: 15 residues. Germline CDR1 MNHNS, CDR2 SASEGT.

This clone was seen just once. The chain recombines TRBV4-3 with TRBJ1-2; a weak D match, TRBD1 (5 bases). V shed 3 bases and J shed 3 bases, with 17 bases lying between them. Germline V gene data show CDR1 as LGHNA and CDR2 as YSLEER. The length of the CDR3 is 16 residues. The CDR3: CASSQGSGKQDYGYTF. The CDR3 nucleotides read TGCGCCAGCAGCCAGGGATCAGGGAAGCAGGACTATGGCTACACCTTC.

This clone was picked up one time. The CDR3 spells CASSSLREGRQTQYF. The CDR3 DNA reads TGTGCCAGCAGCTCTCTGCGGGAGGGCCGGCAGACCCAGTACTTC. V usage is TRBV11-3 and J usage is TRBJ2-5, with 9 bases fitting TRBD2. Germline V gene sequence: CDR1 SGHNT, CDR2 YENEEA. CDR3 length equals 15 residues. J lost 6 bases, V lost 4 bases, and 9 bases had no gene match.

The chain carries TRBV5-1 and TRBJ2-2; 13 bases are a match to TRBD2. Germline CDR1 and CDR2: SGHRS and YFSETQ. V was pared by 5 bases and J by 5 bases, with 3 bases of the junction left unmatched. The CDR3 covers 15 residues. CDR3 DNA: TGCGCCAGCAGTACTAGCGGGGGGGCAACCGGGGAGCTGTTTTTT. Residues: CASSTSGGATGELFF.